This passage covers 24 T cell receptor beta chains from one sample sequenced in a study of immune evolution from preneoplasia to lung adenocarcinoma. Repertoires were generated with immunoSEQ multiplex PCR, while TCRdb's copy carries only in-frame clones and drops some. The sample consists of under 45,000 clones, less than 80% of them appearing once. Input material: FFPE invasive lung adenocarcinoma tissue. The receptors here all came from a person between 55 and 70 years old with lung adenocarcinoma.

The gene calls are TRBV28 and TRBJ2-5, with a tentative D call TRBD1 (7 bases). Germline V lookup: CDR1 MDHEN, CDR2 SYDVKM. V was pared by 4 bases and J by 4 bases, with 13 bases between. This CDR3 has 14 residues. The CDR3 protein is CASSSRQGGETQYF. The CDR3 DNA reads TGTGCCAGCAGTTCCCGACAGGGAGGAGAGACCCAGTACTTC.

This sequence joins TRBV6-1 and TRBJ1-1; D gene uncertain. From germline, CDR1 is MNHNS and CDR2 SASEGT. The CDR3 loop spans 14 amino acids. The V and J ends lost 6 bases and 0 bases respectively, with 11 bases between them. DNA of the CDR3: TGTGCCAGCAGGACGAGCGGAATGAACACTGAAGCTTTCTTT. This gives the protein CASRTSGMNTEAFF.

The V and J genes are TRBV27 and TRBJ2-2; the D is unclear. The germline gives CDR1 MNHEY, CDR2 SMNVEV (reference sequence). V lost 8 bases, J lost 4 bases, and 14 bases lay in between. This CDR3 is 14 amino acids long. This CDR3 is CASLNGVGTGELFF. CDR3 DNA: TGTGCCAGCCTTAATGGGGTTGGCACCGGGGAGCTGTTTTTT.

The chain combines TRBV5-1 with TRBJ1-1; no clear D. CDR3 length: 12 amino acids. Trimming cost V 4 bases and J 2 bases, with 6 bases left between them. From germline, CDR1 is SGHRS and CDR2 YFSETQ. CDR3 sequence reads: CASSGSNTEAFF. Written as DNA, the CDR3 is TGCGCCAGCAGCGGTTCCAACACTGAAGCTTTCTTT.

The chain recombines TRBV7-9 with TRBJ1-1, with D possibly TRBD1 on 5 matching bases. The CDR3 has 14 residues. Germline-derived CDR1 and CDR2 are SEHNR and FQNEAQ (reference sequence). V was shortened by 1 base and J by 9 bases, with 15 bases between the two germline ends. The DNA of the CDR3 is TGTGCCAGCAGCTTAGGAGGTGGGACTAAGAAAGCTTTCTTT. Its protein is CASSLGGGTKKAFF.

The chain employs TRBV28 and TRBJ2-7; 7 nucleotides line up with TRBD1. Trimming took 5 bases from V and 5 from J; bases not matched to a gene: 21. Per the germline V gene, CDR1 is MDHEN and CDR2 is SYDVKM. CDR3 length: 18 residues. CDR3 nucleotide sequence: TGTGCCAGCAGTCCTTCGGGTCCCGGGACAGCCACAAAAAACGAGCAGTACTTC. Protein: CASSPSGPGTATKNEQYF. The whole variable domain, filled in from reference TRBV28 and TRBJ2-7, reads DVKVTQSSRYLVKRTGEKVFLECVQDMDHENMFWYRQDPGLGLRLIYFSYDVKMKEKGDIPEGYSVSREKKERFSLILESASTNQTSMYLCASSPSGPGTATKNEQYFGPGTRLTVT.

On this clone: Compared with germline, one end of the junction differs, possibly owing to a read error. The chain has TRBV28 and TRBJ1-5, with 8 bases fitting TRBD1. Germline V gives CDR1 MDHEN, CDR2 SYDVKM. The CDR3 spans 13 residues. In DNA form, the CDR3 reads TGTGCCACTCACGGGGGGGTGGACAGGGAATCGAATTTT. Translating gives CATHGGVDRESNF.

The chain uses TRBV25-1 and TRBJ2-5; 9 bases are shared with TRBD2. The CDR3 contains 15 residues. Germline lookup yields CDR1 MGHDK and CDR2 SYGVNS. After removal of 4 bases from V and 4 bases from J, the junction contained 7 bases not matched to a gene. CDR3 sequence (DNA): TGTGCCAGCAGTGTCTCTGCGGGAGGGCTAGAGACCCAGTACTTC. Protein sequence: CASSVSAGGLETQYF.

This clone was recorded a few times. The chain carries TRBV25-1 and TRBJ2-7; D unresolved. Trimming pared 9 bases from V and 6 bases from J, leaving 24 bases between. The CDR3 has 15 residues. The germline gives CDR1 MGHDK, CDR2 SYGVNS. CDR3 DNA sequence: TGTGCCAGATTGGACCCATTCTGTCTACCGCGCGAGCAGTACTTC. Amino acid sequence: CARLDPFCLPREQYF.

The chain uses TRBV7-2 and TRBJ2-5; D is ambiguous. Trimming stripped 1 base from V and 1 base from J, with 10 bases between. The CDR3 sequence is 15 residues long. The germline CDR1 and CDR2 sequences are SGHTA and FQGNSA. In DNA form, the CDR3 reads TGTGCCAGCAGCTTAGTAGGTGCTAGCCAAGAGACCCAGTACTTC. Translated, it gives CASSLVGASQETQYF.

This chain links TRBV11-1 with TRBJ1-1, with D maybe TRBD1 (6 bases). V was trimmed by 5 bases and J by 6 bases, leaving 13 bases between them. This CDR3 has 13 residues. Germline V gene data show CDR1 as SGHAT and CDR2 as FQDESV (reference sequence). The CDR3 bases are TGTGCCAGCAGCGCCACAGGGCTACCTGAAGCTTTCTTT. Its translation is CASSATGLPEAFF.

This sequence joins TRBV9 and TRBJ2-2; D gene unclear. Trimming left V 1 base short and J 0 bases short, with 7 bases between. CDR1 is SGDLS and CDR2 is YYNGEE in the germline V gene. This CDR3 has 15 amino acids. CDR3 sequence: CASSVKTSNTGELFF. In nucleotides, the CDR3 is TGTGCCAGCAGCGTAAAGACCTCGAACACCGGGGAGCTGTTTTTT.

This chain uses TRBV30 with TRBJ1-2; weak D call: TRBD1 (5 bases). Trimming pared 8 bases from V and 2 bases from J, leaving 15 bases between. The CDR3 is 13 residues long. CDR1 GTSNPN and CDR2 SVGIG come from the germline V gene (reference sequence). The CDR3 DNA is TGTGCCATAGAGACAGCCTTAAACTATGGCTACACCTTC. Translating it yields CAIETALNYGYTF.

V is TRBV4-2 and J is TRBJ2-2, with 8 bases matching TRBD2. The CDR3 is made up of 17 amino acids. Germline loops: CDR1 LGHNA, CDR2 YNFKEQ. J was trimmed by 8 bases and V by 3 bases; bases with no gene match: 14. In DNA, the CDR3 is TGTGCCAGCAGCCAGCCCCTAGCGGGCCCCGGGAGGGGGGAGCTGTTTTTT. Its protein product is CASSQPLAGPGRGELFF.

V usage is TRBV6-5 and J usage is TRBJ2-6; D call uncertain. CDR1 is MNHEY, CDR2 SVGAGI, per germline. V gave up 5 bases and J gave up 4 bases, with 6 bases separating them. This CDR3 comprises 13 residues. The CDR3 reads CASSKRGANVLTF. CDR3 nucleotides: TGTGCCAGCAGTAAGAGAGGGGCCAACGTCCTGACTTTC.

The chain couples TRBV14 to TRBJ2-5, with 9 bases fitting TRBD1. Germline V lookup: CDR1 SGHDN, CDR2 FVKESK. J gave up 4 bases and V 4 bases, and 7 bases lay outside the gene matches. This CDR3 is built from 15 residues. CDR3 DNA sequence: TGTGCCAGCAGCCTTGTGACAGGGGGAGGAGAGACCCAGTACTTC. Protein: CASSLVTGGGETQYF.

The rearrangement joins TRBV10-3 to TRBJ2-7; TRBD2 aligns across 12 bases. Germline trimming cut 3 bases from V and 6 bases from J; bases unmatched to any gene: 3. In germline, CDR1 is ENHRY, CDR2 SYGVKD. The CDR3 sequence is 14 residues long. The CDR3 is CAISEGLAGIEQYF. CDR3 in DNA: TGTGCCATCAGTGAAGGACTAGCGGGAATCGAGCAGTACTTC.

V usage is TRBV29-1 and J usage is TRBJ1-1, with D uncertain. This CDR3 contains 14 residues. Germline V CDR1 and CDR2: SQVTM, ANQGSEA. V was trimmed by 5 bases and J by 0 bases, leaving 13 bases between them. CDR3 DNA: TGCAGCGTTCAAACCCTAGCCATGAACACTGAAGCTTTCTTT. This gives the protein CSVQTLAMNTEAFF. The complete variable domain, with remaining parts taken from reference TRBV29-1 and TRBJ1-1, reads SAVISQKPSRDICQRGTSLTIQCQVDSQVTMMFWYRQQPGQSLTLIATANQGSEATYESGFVIDKFPISRPNLTFSTLTVSNMSPEDSSIYLCSVQTLAMNTEAFFGQGTRLTVV.

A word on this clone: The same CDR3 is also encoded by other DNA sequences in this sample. The CDR3 loop is CAWRKGTGGREQYF. CDR3 DNA: TGTGCCTGGAGAAAAGGAACAGGGGGTCGCGAGCAGTACTTC. The chain employs TRBV30 and TRBJ2-7, with 8 bases aligning to TRBD1. Per the germline V gene, CDR1 is GTSNPN and CDR2 is SVGIG (reference sequence). V lost 3 bases and J lost 6; bases outside the gene matches: 10. The CDR3 contains 14 residues.

The CDR3: CASSAGVGGHYEQYF. The CDR3 DNA reads TGTGCCAGCAGCGCCGGGGTAGGGGGTCACTACGAGCAGTACTTC. The chain carries TRBV9 and TRBJ2-7; D may be TRBD1 (6 bases). The V end was cut by 3 bases, the J end by 3 bases, with 16 bases between. The CDR3 loop spans 15 amino acids. In germline, CDR1 is SGDLS, CDR2 YYNGEE. The full variable domain, with the rest looked up from reference TRBV9 and TRBJ2-7, is DSGVTQTPKHLITATGQRVTLRCSPRSGDLSVYWYQQSLDQGLQFLIQYYNGEERAKGNILERFSAQQFPDLHSELNLSSLELGDSALYFCASSAGVGGHYEQYFGPGTRLTVT.

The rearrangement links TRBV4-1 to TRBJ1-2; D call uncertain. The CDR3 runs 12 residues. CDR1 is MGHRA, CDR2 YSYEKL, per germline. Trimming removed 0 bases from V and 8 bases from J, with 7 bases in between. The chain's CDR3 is CASSQERWGYTF. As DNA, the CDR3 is TGCGCCAGCAGCCAAGAGAGATGGGGCTACACCTTC.

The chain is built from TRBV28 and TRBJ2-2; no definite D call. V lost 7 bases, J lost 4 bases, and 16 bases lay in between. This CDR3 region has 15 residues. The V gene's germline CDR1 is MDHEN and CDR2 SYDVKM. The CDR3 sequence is CASNEWGSGTGELFF. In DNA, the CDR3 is TGTGCCAGCAACGAGTGGGGATCGGGCACCGGGGAGCTGTTTTTT.

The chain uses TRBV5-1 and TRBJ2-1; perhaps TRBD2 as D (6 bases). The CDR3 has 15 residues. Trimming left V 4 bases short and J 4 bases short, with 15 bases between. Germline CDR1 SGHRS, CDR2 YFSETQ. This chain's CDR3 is CASSHGLSIYNEQFF. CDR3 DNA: TGCGCCAGCAGCCATGGACTAAGCATTTACAATGAGCAGTTCTTC.

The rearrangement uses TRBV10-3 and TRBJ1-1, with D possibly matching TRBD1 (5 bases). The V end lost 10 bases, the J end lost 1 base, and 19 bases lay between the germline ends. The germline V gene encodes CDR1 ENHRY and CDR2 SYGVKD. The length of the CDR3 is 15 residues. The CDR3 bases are TGTGCCAGCCACGCGGGTGGGGGTAGGAACACTGAAGCTTTCTTT. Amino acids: CASHAGGGRNTEAFF.